These 17 T cell receptor beta chains came from one sample sequenced in a study of regulatory T cells in long-lasting Graves disease. The time point here: newly diagnosed GD, antithyroid drugs for less than 3 months. The TCR library was prepared using RNA isolated from PBMCs. Arm-PCR with iRepertoire HTBI primers amplified the CDR3 regions for these TCR beta libraries. From the multiplex PCR reads, TCRdb called clonotypes with MiXCR, one entry per CDR3 protein. Of 350,000 to 450,000 distinct CDR3 sequences listed, over 14% are singletons. This sample was shared with a second study, whose subject was T cells in Graves' hyperthyroidism and ophthalmopathy.

Source: peripheral blood mononuclear cells (PBMCs), taken at new diagnosis, from a patient treated with antithyroid drugs. The receptor source for this set is a woman aged 40 to 49 with Graves disease.

In this sample, this clonotype turned up many times. This sequence joins TRBV20-1 and TRBJ1-4, with 8 bases aligning to TRBD1. The CDR3 runs to 15 residues. V lost 6 bases and J lost 8; bases outside the gene matches: 14. Germline CDR1 DFQATT, CDR2 SNEGSKA (reference sequence). CDR3 sequence (DNA): TGCAGTGCCCCTTCGAGGACAGGGCCGGAAGAAAAACTGTTTTTT. Protein product: CSAPSRTGPEEKLFF.

The chain has TRBV19 and TRBJ2-7; 7 bases match TRBD2. The junction had 20 bases not matched to a gene; V was cut back by 5 bases and J by 7 bases. The germline gives CDR1 LNHDA, CDR2 SQIVND (reference sequence). The CDR3 consists of 17 residues. For the CDR3, the DNA is TGTGCCAGTAGTCGCGGATTCGGGGGAGGGCCAACAATGGAGCAGTACTTC. Translated, it gives CASSRGFGGGPTMEQYF.

In this sample, this clonotype turned up a few times. This rearrangement joins TRBV11-2 to TRBJ2-7, with a possible D match to TRBD2 (10 bases). The CDR3 spans 17 residues. V lost 6 bases, J lost 5 bases, and 26 bases lay in between. Per the germline V gene, CDR1 is SGHAT and CDR2 is FQNNGV. CDR3 nucleotides: TGTGCCAGCAGGGATTTAGCGGGGGGACAGGGAGGCGACGAGCAGTACTTC. Amino acid sequence: CASRDLAGGQGGDEQYF.

This clonotype was counted a few times. This chain links TRBV7-8 with TRBJ2-2; 8 bases agree with TRBD2. With 0 bases clipped from V and 0 bases from J, the junction kept 3 bases outside the gene matches. The CDR3 contains 17 residues. Germline CDR1 is SGHVS and CDR2 is FQNEAQ. The CDR3 sequence is CASSLASGIANTGELFF. The CDR3 DNA reads as TGTGCCAGCAGCTTAGCTAGCGGGATCGCGAACACCGGGGAGCTGTTTTTT.

The table lists this clonotype with a few counts. This chain joins TRBV13 and TRBJ1-5, with D perhaps TRBD1 (6 bases). V dropped 9 bases and J dropped 2 bases, with 20 bases sitting between them. Germline CDR1 reads PRHDT; CDR2 reads FYEKMQ (reference sequence). CDR3 length: 16 residues. In DNA form, the CDR3 reads TGTGCCAGGAATGGGACACCTTTTATGCGCAATCAGCCCCAGCATTTT. As protein: CARNGTPFMRNQPQHF.

This clonotype occurred a few times. CDR3 protein: CATSDNRGNAFF. The CDR3 DNA follows: TGTGCCACCAGTGACAACAGGGGGAACGCTTTCTTT. This sequence joins TRBV24-1 and TRBJ1-1; 8 bases map to TRBD1. This CDR3 comprises 12 residues. V shed 4 bases, J shed 11 bases, and the junction held 5 bases outside the gene matches. From germline, CDR1 is KGHDR and CDR2 SFDVKD.

In regard to this clonotype: A much larger clone lies one base from this, so it may be a read error. The chain's CDR3 is CASSYSRLAVSCEQYF. The CDR3 DNA reads TGTGCCAGCAGTTACTCCAGACTAGCGGTTTCCTGCGAGCAGTACTTC. The rearrangement uses TRBV6-5 and TRBJ2-7; 9 bases agree with TRBD2. The CDR3 length is 16 residues. Germline V lookup: CDR1 MNHEY, CDR2 SVGAGI.

The chain links TRBV18 to TRBJ1-6, with no clear D. Germline values: CDR1 KGHSH, CDR2 LQKENI. The CDR3 consists of 16 residues. V lost 2 bases and J lost 0, with 8 bases in between. Here the CDR3 reads CASSPGISSYNSPLHF. Written as DNA, the CDR3 is TGTGCCAGCTCACCAGGAATCAGCTCCTATAATTCACCCCTCCACTTT. The entire variable domain, with the rest obtained from reference TRBV18 and TRBJ1-6, is as follows: NAGVMQNPRHLVRRRGQEARLRCSPMKGHSHVYWYRQLPEEGLKFMVYLQKENIIDESGMPKERFSAEFPKEGPSILRIQQVVRGDSAAYFCASSPGISSYNSPLHFGNGTRLTVT.

This clonotype was seen at least ten times. The chain couples TRBV2 to TRBJ2-5, with TRBD2 identical over 7 bases. CDR3 length: 13 residues. Germline V gene sequence: CDR1 SNHLY, CDR2 FYNNEI. The V and J ends lost 11 bases and 2 bases, in that order; junction bases with no gene match: 8. DNA of the CDR3: TGTGCCGGCCAGACCGGGAGGCAAGAGACCCAGTACTTC. It translates to CAGQTGRQETQYF.

In this sample, this clonotype turned up many times. The rearrangement links TRBV2 to TRBJ2-3; 7 positions agree with TRBD1. V was clipped by 4 bases and J by 0 bases; unmatched bases: 10. The germline CDR1 and CDR2 sequences are SNHLY and FYNNEI. The length of the CDR3 is 17 residues. In nucleotides, the CDR3 is TGTGCCAGCAGTGTAACCCTGACAGGGTCCAGCACAGATACGCAGTATTTT. Encoded protein: CASSVTLTGSSTDTQYF.

V and J are TRBV20-1 and TRBJ2-2; no clear D gene. Germline V lookup: CDR1 DFQATT, CDR2 SNEGSKA (reference sequence). The CDR3 is made up of 17 amino acids. Trimming stripped 0 bases from V and 5 bases from J, with 19 bases between. The CDR3 DNA reads TGCAGTGCTAGAGATGGGCGGAGAGGTGAAAGGACCGGGGAGCTGTTTTTT. Protein product: CSARDGRRGERTGELFF.

This clonotype was recorded at least ten times. The chain is built from TRBV7-9 and TRBJ1-1; TRBD1 agrees at 8 bases. CDR1 SEHNR and CDR2 FQNEAQ come from the germline V gene (reference sequence). V was clipped by 5 bases and J by 5 bases; unmatched bases: 7. The CDR3 has 14 residues. This chain's CDR3 is CASSPRQGQTEAFF. CDR3 DNA: TGTGCCAGCAGCCCCAGACAGGGGCAGACTGAAGCTTTCTTT.

Details on this clonotype: One base away lies a much larger clone, so this may be a sequencing read error. The V and J genes are TRBV12-3 or TRBV12-4 and TRBJ2-7; tentative D call: TRBD2 (6 bases). This CDR3 comprises 13 residues. Trimming removed 6 bases at V and 5 bases at J, with 14 bases between. Here the CDR3 reads CASSNRELHEQYF. CDR3 nucleotides: TGTGCCAGCAGCAACCGGGAGCTCCACGAGCAGTACTTC.

This clonotype was counted only a few times. This CDR3 is missing its conserved last phenylalanine or tryptophan, likely due to a read error. The DNA is omitted, as the CDR3 cannot be located on it reliably, and the CDR3 follows TCRdb's listing. CDR3 protein: CASSWGRETQYL. The chain recombines TRBV2 with TRBJ2-5; the table's D call TRBD1 went unverified against the DNA. CDR1 and CDR2 from the germline V gene are SNHLY and FYNNEI. The CDR3 has 12 residues if both end residues are counted.

This clonotype showed up many times. The genes are TRBV20-1 and TRBJ2-7; possibly TRBD1 or TRBD2 for D (5 bases each). The CDR3 sequence is 12 residues long. The V gene lost 6 bases and the J gene lost 5 bases, with 14 bases spanning the gap. Germline V gives CDR1 DFQATT, CDR2 SNEGSKA (reference sequence). The CDR3 protein is CSATTQGDEQYF. The DNA of the CDR3 is TGCAGTGCCACGACCCAGGGAGACGAGCAGTACTTC.

The chain couples TRBV10-2 to TRBJ2-1; tentatively, D is TRBD2 (6 bases). V lost 5 bases to trimming and J lost 1 base, with 24 bases between them. Per germline, CDR1 WSHSY and CDR2 SAAADI. The CDR3 loop spans 19 amino acids. The CDR3 loop reads CASSPKNIRERESYNEQFF. In DNA form, the CDR3 reads TGCGCCAGCAGTCCAAAAAACATACGGGAGCGAGAATCCTACAATGAGCAGTTCTTC.

The V call is TRBV6-1, the J call TRBJ2-5, with 8 bases matching TRBD2. The DNA matches TRBJ2-1 better at its end, which makes the J call doubtful. This CDR3 region has 13 residues. Germline loops: CDR1 MNHNS, CDR2 SASEGT. The CDR3 DNA follows: TGTGCCAGCAGGACTAGCGCATACAATGAGCAGTTCTTC. Its translation is CASRTSAYNEQFF.